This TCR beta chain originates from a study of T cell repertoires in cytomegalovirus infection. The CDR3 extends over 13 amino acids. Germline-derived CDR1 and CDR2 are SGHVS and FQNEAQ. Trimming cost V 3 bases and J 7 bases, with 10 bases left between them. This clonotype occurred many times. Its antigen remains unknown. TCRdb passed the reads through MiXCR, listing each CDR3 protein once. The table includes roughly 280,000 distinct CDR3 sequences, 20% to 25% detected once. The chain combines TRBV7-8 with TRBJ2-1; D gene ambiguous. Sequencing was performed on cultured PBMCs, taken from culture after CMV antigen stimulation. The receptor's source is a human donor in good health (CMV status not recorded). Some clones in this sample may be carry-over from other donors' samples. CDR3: CASSFGLQNEQFF. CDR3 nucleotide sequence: TGTGCCAGCAGCTTTGGTCTCCAGAATGAGCAGTTCTTC.